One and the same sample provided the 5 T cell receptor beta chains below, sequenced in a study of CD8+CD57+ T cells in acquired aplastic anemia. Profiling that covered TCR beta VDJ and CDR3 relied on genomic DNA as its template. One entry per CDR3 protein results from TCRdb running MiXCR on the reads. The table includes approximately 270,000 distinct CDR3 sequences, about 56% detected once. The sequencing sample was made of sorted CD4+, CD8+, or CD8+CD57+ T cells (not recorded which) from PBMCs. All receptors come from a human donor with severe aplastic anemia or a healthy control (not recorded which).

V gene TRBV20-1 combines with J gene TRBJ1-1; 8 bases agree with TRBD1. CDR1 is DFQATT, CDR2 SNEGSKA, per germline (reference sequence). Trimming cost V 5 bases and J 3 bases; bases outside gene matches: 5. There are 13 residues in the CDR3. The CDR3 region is CSARQGQDTEAFF. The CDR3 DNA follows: TGCAGTGCTCGACAGGGGCAAGACACTGAAGCTTTCTTT.

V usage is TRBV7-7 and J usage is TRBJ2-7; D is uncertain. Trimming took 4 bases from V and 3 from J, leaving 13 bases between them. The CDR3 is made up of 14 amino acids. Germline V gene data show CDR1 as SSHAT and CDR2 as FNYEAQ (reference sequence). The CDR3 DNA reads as TGTGCCAGCAGCTCAGAGCCTACGTTCTACGAGCAGTACTTC. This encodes CASSSEPTFYEQYF. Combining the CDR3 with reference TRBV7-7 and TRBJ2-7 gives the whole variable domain GAGVSQSPRYKVTKRGQDVTLRCDPISSHATLYWYQQALGQGPEFLTYFNYEAQPDKSGLPSDRFSAERPEGSISTLTIQRTEQRDSAMYRCASSSEPTFYEQYFGPGTRLTVT.

The CDR3: CSADRGTTEAFF. The DNA of the CDR3 is TGCAGTGCTGATCGTGGTACCACTGAAGCTTTCTTT. This chain links TRBV20-1 with TRBJ1-1; D is uncertain. The V end was cut by 5 bases, the J end by 4 bases, with 11 bases between. Germline CDR1 is DFQATT and CDR2 is SNEGSKA (reference sequence). This CDR3 region has 12 residues.

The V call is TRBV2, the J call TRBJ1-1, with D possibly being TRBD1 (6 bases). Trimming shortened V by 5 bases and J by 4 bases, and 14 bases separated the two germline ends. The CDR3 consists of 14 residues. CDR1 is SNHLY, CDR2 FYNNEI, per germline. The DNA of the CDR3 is TGTGCCAGCAGTTTACTCGAGGGGGGCACTGAAGCTTTCTTT. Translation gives CASSLLEGGTEAFF.

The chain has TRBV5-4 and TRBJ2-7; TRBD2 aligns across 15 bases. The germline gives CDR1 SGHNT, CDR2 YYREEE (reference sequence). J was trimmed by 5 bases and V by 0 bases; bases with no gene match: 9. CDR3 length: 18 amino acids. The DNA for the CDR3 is TGTGCCAGCAGCTTGGGGCCCCCGGGACTAGCGGGAGGCGACGAGCAGTACTTC. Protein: CASSLGPPGLAGGDEQYF. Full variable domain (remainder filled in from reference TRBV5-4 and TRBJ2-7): ETGVTQSPTHLIKTRGQQVTLRCSSQSGHNTVSWYQQALGQGPQFIFQYYREEENGRGNFPPRFSGLQFPNYSSELNVNALELDDSALYLCASSLGPPGLAGGDEQYFGPGTRLTVT.